A selection of T cell receptor beta chains follows, all from one sample in a study of cytomegalovirus exposure and HLA in healthy donors. The protocol was immunoSEQ multiplex PCR, while the TCRdb copy is restricted to in-frame clones and leaves out a portion. The repertoire includes hundreds of thousands of clones, roughly 80% of them detected once, and roughly 5.4% sits in the top ten. The sequencing sample was made of PBMCs. The source is a woman between 18 and 29 years old in good health and CMV-seronegative. Both conserved end residues are part of each CDR3. D genes are given only for firm matches. The size field is filled for only some rows; it gives once, few, many or a size class.

CDR3: CSVEVAGGYNEQFF
DNA: TGCAGCGTTGAGGTGGCGGGAGGGTACAATGAGCAGTTCTTC
size: -
J: TRBJ2-1
V: TRBV29-1
D: TRBD2

CDR3: CASSGDSATNEKLFF
DNA: TGTGCCAGCAGTGGGGACAGCGCAACTAATGAAAAACTGTTTTTT
size: -
J: TRBJ1-4
V: TRBV2
D: TRBD1

CDR3: CAWIRREGRAGELFF
DNA: TGTGCCTGGATCCGGCGGGAGGGAAGGGCCGGGGAGCTGTTTTTT
size: -
J: TRBJ2-2
V: TRBV30
D: TRBD2

CDR3: CASSYTGTRTEAFF
DNA: TGTGCCAGTAGTTATACAGGGACTCGGACCGAAGCTTTCTTT
size: few
J: TRBJ1-1
V: TRBV19
D: -

CDR3: CASSGAGGITEAFF
DNA: TGTGCCAGCAGTGGTGCAGGGGGCATTACTGAAGCTTTCTTT
size: -
J: TRBJ1-1
V: TRBV25-1
D: TRBD1

CDR3: CASSLSHLYTGELFF
DNA: TGTGCCAGCAGCTTATCACATCTGTACACCGGGGAGCTGTTTTTT
size: -
J: TRBJ2-2
V: TRBV7-2
D: -

CDR3: CANRAGVLETQYF
DNA: TGTGCCAACCGAGCGGGAGTTCTGGAGACCCAGTACTTC
size: -
J: TRBJ2-5
V: TRBV2
D: TRBD2

CDR3: CASRGPRFGYTF
DNA: TGTGCCAGCAGGGGACCTAGATTCGGCTACACCTTC
size: -
J: TRBJ1-2
V: TRBV6-5
D: -

CDR3: CASSLEGTSNQPQHF
DNA: TGTGCCAGCAGTTTAGAGGGGACGAGCAATCAGCCCCAGCATTTT
size: -
J: TRBJ1-5
V: TRBV27
D: -

CDR3: CASSAAQGLGTDTQYF
DNA: TGTGCCAGCAGTGCTGCACAGGGTCTCGGCACAGATACGCAGTATTTT
size: -
J: TRBJ2-3
V: TRBV2
D: -

CDR3: CASSLVASGMWNEQFF
DNA: TGCGCCAGCAGCTTGGTTGCTAGCGGGATGTGGAATGAGCAGTTCTTC
size: -
J: TRBJ2-1
V: TRBV5-1
D: TRBD2

CDR3: CASSLERAGEAFF
DNA: TGTGCCAGCAGCTTAGAAAGGGCGGGTGAAGCTTTCTTT
size: -
J: TRBJ1-1
V: TRBV7-2
D: -

CDR3: CASSRGQSTFYSNQPQHF
DNA: TGTGCCAGCAGTAGGGGACAGTCTACGTTCTATAGCAATCAGCCCCAGCATTTT
size: once
J: TRBJ1-5
V: TRBV7-9
D: TRBD1

CDR3: CASSYVRRGGSPLHF
DNA: TGTGCCAGCAGTTACGTTCGCAGGGGGGGGTCACCCCTCCACTTT
size: -
J: TRBJ1-6
V: TRBV6-5
D: TRBD1

CDR3: CASTKDNLGVYEQYF
DNA: TGTGCCAGCACCAAGGACAACCTTGGGGTCTACGAGCAGTACTTC
size: -
J: TRBJ2-7
V: TRBV11-2
D: -

CDR3: CASSSPGRAQTYYGYTF
DNA: TGTGCCAGCAGCTCCCCCGGCAGGGCGCAAACTTACTATGGCTACACCTTC
size: -
J: TRBJ1-2
V: TRBV5-6
D: -

CDR3: CASSETTGPGTEAFF
DNA: TGTGCCAGCAGTGAGACGACGGGGCCTGGCACTGAAGCTTTCTTT
size: -
J: TRBJ1-1
V: TRBV25-1
D: -

CDR3: CASSEELHEQYF
DNA: TGCGCCAGCAGTGAGGAGTTGCACGAGCAGTACTTC
size: -
J: TRBJ2-7
V: TRBV10-1
D: -

CDR3: CASRASANTGELFF
DNA: TGTGCCAGTAGGGCATCAGCAAACACCGGGGAGCTGTTTTTT
size: -
J: TRBJ2-2
V: TRBV19
D: -

CDR3: CASSLGGNYGYTF
DNA: TGCGCCAGCTCCCTTGGGGGTAACTATGGCTACACCTTC
size: -
J: TRBJ1-2
V: TRBV5-1
D: -

CDR3: CAWNIEMNTEAFF
DNA: TGTGCCTGGAACATAGAGATGAACACTGAAGCTTTCTTT
size: -
J: TRBJ1-1
V: TRBV30
D: -

CDR3: CASSQLIAGGNEQFF
DNA: TGCGCCAGCAGCCAACTAATAGCGGGAGGTAATGAGCAGTTCTTC
size: once
J: TRBJ2-1
V: TRBV4-1
D: TRBD2

CDR3: CASRTGQGTGGYTF
DNA: TGTGCCAGCAGGACAGGACAGGGAACCGGTGGCTACACCTTC
size: -
J: TRBJ1-2
V: TRBV6-5
D: TRBD1

CDR3: CASSRPGGVIGSPLHF
DNA: TGTGCCAGCTCACGCCCCGGGGGGGTTATTGGATCACCCCTCCACTTT
size: -
J: TRBJ1-6
V: TRBV18
D: -

CDR3: CASSYGEADTQYF
DNA: TGTGCCAGCAGTTATGGGGAAGCGGATACGCAGTATTTT
size: -
J: TRBJ2-3
V: TRBV6-5
D: -

CDR3: CASSLITANYGYTF
DNA: TGTGCCAGCAGCTTGATTACAGCGAACTATGGCTACACCTTC
size: once
J: TRBJ1-2
V: TRBV5-4
D: -

CDR3: CASSPLGMNTEAFF
DNA: TGTGCCAGCAGCCCGCTTGGGATGAACACTGAAGCTTTCTTT
size: -
J: TRBJ1-1
V: TRBV5-6
D: -

CDR3: CASSFQGNYGYTF
DNA: TGTGCCAGCAGTTTTCAGGGTAACTATGGCTACACCTTC
size: -
J: TRBJ1-2
V: TRBV27
D: -

CDR3: CASRVGTGRLEKLFF
DNA: TGCGCCAGCAGGGTCGGGACAGGCCGGTTAGAAAAACTGTTTTTT
size: once
J: TRBJ1-4
V: TRBV5-1
D: TRBD1

CDR3: CASKEGTGYTF
DNA: TGCGCCAGCAAGGAGGGGACGGGCTACACCTTC
size: once
J: TRBJ1-2
V: TRBV10-2
D: -

CDR3: CASNGAGKVQPQHF
DNA: TGTGCCAGTAATGGCGCAGGGAAGGTTCAGCCCCAGCATTTT
size: few
J: TRBJ1-5
V: TRBV19
D: -

CDR3: CASSEEPPGETQYF
DNA: TGTGCCAGCAGTGAAGAGCCCCCTGGCGAGACCCAGTACTTC
size: -
J: TRBJ2-5
V: TRBV2
D: -

CDR3: CASRPGTDNSPLHF
DNA: TGTGCCAGCAGGCCCGGGACAGATAATTCACCCCTCCACTTT
size: -
J: TRBJ1-6
V: TRBV27
D: TRBD1

CDR3: CASSAGVSYNEQFF
DNA: TGTGCCAGCAGCGCCGGTGTCTCCTACAATGAGCAGTTCTTC
size: -
J: TRBJ2-1
V: TRBV9
D: -

CDR3: CAWSGEGRGAEAFF
DNA: TGTGCCTGGAGTGGTGAGGGGCGAGGGGCTGAAGCTTTCTTT
size: -
J: TRBJ1-1
V: TRBV30
D: -

CDR3: CASSGGNEQFF
DNA: TGTGCCAGCTCGGGGGGGAATGAGCAGTTCTTC
size: -
J: TRBJ2-1
V: TRBV6-5
D: TRBD2

CDR3: CAWSVLGRGSFHTEAFF
DNA: TGTGCCTGGAGTGTACTAGGGCGGGGGAGTTTCCACACTGAAGCTTTCTTT
size: -
J: TRBJ1-1
V: TRBV30
D: -

CDR3: CASSLAGGGLMNTEAFF
DNA: TGTGCCAGCAGCTTAGCAGGGGGCGGATTGATGAACACTGAAGCTTTCTTT
size: -
J: TRBJ1-1
V: TRBV5-4
D: TRBD1